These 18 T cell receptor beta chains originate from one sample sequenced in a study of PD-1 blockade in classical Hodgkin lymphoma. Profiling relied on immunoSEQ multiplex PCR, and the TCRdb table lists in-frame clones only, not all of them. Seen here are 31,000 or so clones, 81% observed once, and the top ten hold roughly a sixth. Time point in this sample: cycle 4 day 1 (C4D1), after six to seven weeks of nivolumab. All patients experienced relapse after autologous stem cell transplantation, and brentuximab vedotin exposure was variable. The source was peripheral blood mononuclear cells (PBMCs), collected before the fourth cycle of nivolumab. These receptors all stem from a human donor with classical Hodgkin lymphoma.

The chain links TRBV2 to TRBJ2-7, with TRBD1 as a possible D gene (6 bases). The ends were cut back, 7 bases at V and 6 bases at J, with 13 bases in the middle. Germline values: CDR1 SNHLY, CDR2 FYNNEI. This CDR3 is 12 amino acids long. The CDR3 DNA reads TGTGCCAGCAAGGGGGACGTTCGCGAGCAGTACTTC. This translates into CASKGDVREQYF. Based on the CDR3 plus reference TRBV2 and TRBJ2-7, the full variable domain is EPEVTQTPSHQVTQMGQEVILRCVPISNHLYFYWYRQILGQKVEFLVSFYNNEISEKSEIFDDQFSVERPDGSNFTLKIRSTKLEDSAMYFCASKGDVREQYFGPGTRLTVT.

The CDR3 loop reads CASSLPPGQAGYGNQPQHF. CDR3 bases: TGTGCCAGCAGCTTGCCCCCCGGACAGGCGGGGTATGGCAATCAGCCCCAGCATTTT. V usage is TRBV5-8 and J usage is TRBJ1-5; 7 bases align to TRBD1. Germline CDR1 is SGHTS and CDR2 is YDEGEE. CDR3 length equals 19 residues. With 1 base clipped from V and 2 bases from J, the junction kept 15 bases outside the gene matches.

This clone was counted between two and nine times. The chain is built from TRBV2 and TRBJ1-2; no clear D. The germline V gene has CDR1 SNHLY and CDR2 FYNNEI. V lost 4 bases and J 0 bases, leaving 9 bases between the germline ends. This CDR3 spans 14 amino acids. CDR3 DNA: TGTGCCAGCAGTGTTCAGTCAGCTAACTATGGCTACACCTTC. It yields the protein CASSVQSANYGYTF.

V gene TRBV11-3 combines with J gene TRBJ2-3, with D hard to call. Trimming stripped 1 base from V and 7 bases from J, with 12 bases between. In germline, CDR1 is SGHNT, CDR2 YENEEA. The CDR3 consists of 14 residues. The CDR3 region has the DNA TGTGCCAGCAGCTTAGGAGGCAGGCTATATACGCAGTATTTT. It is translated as CASSLGGRLYTQYF.

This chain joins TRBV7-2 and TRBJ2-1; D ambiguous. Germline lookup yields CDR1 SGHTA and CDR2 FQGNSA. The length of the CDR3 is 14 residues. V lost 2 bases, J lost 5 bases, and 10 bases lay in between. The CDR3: CASSLTVWHNEQFF. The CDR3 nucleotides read TGTGCCAGCAGCTTAACGGTCTGGCACAATGAGCAGTTCTTC.

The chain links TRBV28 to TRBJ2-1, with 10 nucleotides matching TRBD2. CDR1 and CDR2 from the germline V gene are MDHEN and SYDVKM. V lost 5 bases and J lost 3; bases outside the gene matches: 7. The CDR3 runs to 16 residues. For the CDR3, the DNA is TGTGCCAGCAGTCCCCCCCTAGCGGGGGACTACAATGAGCAGTTCTTC. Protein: CASSPPLAGDYNEQFF.

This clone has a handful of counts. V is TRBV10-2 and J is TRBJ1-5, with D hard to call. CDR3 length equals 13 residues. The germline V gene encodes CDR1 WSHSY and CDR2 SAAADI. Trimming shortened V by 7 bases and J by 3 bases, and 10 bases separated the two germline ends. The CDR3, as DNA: TGCGCCAGCATGAGCAGTTTCAATCAGCCCCAGCATTTT. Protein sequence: CASMSSFNQPQHF.

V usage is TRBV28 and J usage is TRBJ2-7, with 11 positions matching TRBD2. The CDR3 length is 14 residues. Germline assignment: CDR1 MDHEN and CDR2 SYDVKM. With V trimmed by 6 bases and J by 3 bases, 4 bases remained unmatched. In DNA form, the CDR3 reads TGTGCCAGCAGCCTCGGGACTAGCGGCTACGAGCAGTACTTC. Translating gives CASSLGTSGYEQYF.

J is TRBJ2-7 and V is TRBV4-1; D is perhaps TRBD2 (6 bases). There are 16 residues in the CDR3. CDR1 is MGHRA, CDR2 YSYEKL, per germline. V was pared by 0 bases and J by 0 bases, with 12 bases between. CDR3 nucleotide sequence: TGCGCCAGCAGCCAAGATCACCGGGAGAGCTCCTACGAGCAGTACTTC. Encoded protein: CASSQDHRESSYEQYF.

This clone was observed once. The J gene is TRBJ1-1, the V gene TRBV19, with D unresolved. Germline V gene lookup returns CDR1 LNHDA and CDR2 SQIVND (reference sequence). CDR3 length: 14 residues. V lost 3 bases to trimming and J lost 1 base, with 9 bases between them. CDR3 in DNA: TGTGCCAGTAGTATTGGCAGGAAGAACACTGAAGCTTTCTTT. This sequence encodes CASSIGRKNTEAFF. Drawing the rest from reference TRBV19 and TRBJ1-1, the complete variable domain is DGGITQSPKYLFRKEGQNVTLSCEQNLNHDAMYWYRQDPGQGLRLIYYSQIVNDFQKGDIAEGYSVSREKKESFPLTVTSAQKNPTAFYLCASSIGRKNTEAFFGQGTRLTVV.

The CDR3 DNA reads TGTGCCAGCAGCTTGCAGGCGGGCTCCTACGAGCAGTACGTC. Its protein product is CASSLQAGSYEQYV. J is TRBJ2-7 and V is TRBV5-8; tentatively, D is TRBD2 (5 bases). Trimming pared 1 base from V and 0 bases from J, leaving 8 bases between. The CDR3 extends over 14 amino acids. The germline V gene has CDR1 SGHTS and CDR2 YDEGEE.

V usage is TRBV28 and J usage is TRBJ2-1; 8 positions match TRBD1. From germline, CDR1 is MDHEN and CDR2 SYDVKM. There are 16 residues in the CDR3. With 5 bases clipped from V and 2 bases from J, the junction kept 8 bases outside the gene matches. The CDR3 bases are TGTGCCAGCAGTGAAACCGGGACAGGACCCTACAATGAGCAGTTCTTC. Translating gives CASSETGTGPYNEQFF.

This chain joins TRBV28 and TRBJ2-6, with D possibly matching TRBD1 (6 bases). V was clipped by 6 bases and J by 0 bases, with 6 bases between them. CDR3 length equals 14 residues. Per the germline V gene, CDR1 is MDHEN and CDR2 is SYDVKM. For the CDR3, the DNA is TGTGCCAGCAGGGACAGCTCTGGGGCCAACGTCCTGACTTTC. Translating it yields CASRDSSGANVLTF. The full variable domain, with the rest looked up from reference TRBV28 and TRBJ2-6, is DVKVTQSSRYLVKRTGEKVFLECVQDMDHENMFWYRQDPGLGLRLIYFSYDVKMKEKGDIPEGYSVSREKKERFSLILESASTNQTSMYLCASRDSSGANVLTFGAGSRLTVL.

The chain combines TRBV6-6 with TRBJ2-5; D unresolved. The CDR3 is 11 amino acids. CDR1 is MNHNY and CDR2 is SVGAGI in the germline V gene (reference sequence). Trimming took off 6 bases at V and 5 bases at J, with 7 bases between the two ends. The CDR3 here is CASRYRETQYF. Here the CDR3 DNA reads TGTGCCAGCAGGTACCGGGAGACCCAGTACTTC.

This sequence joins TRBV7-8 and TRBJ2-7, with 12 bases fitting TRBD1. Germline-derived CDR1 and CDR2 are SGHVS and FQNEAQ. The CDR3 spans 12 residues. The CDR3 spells CASSARGTGGEV. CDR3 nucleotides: TGTGCCAGCAGCGCCCGCGGGACAGGGGGCGAGGTC.

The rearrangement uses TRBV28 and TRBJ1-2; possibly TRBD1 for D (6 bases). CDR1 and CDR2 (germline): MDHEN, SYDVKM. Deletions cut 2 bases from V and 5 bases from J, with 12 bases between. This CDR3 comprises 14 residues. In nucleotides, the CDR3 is TGTGCCAGCAGTTTACGGACAGTTCGGTATGGCTACACCTTC. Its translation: CASSLRTVRYGYTF.

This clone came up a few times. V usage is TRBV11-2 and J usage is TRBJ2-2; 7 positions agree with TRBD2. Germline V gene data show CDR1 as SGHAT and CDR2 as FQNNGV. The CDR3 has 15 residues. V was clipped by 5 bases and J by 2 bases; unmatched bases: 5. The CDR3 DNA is TGTGCCAGCAGCGGGTCTAGCGGTAACACCGGGGAGCTGTTTTTT. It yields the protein CASSGSSGNTGELFF.

This CDR3 is CASSLTSSHQYF. The CDR3, as DNA: TGTGCCAGCAGTTTAACGTCTAGTCACCAGTACTTC. The V and J genes are TRBV28 and TRBJ2-5; D is unclear. The CDR3 is made up of 12 amino acids. Germline V gene sequence: CDR1 MDHEN, CDR2 SYDVKM. V shed 2 bases and J shed 10 bases, with 11 bases lying between them.